The clone carrying this T cell receptor beta chain was seen only a few times. The antigen is unknown. Both CD4+ and CD8+ T cells were separated by sorting PBMCs. This record comes from a study of CD8+ T cells in alopecia areata. The study's findings and limits: Compared with normal scalp, lesional scalp had higher clonality and more expanded CD8+ clones.

This CDR3 contains 16 residues. V lost 4 bases, J lost 3 bases, and 19 bases lay in between. Per germline, CDR1 SGHNT and CDR2 YYREEE (reference sequence). Reverse transcribed after extraction, RNA yielded cDNA as the sequencing template. Assay used: immunoSEQ multiplex PCR; TCRdb lists only in-frame clones, some missing. The profile covers some 150,000 clones, with roughly three fifths appearing a single time and under 8% taken by the ten largest. Sequencing was performed on CD4+ T cells sorted from blood, taken at week 0. V is TRBV5-4 and J is TRBJ2-5; D possibly corresponds to TRBD2 (5 bases). This TCR was recovered from a human donor with alopecia areata. Here the CDR3 DNA reads TGTGCCAGCAGCCGCGACGTTACTAGTGACAAAGAGACCCAGTACTTC. Its translation: CASSRDVTSDKETQYF.